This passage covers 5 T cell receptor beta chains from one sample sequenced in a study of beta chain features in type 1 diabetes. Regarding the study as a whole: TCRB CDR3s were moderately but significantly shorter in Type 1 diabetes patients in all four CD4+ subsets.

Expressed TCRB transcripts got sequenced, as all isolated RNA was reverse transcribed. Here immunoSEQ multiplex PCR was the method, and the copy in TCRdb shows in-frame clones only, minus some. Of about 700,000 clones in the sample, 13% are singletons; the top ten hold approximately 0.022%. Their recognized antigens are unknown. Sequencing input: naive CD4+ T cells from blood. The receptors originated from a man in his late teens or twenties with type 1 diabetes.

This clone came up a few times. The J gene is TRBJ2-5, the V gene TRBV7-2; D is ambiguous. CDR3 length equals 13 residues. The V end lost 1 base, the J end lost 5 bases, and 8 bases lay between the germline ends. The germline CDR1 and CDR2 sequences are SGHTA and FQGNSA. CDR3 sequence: CASSLVMEETQYF. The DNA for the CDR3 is TGTGCCAGCAGCTTAGTAATGGAGGAGACCCAGTACTTC.

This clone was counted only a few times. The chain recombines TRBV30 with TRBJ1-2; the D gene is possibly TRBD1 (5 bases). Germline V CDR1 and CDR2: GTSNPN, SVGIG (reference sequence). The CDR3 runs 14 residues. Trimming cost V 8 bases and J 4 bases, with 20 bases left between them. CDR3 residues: CAAFGGTAGYGYTF. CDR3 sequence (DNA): TGTGCCGCCTTTGGGGGGACGGCGGGCTATGGCTACACCTTC.

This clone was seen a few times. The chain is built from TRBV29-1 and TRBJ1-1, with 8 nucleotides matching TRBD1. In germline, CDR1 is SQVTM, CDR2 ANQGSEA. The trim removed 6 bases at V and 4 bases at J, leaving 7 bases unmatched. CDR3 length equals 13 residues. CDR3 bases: TGCAGCGTCGCAGGACAGGGCGGCACTGAAGCTTTCTTT. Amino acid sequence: CSVAGQGGTEAFF.

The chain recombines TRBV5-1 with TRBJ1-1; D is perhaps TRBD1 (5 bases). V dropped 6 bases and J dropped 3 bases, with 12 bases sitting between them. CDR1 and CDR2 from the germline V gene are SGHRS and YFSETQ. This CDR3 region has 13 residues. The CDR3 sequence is CASTRTGDTEAFF. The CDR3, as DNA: TGCGCCAGCACCCGTACGGGGGACACTGAAGCTTTCTTT.

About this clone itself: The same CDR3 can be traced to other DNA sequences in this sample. The CDR3 loop reads CASSRTASSYEQYF. CDR3 bases: TGTGCCAGCAGTAGGACGGCCAGCTCCTACGAGCAGTACTTC. The chain joins TRBV6-5 to TRBJ2-7; D gene ambiguous. V shed 5 bases and J shed 0 bases, with 11 bases lying between them. Germline-derived CDR1 and CDR2 are MNHEY and SVGAGI. CDR3 length: 14 amino acids.